The following is a T cell receptor beta chain sequence with its context. Its antigen is not known. The sample is drawn from a study of graft-versus-host responses after intestinal transplantation. At the level of the study: Recipients underwent multivisceral, liver-intestinal, or isolated intestinal transplants. Anti-thymocyte globulin induction was given to all recipients, followed by tacrolimus and steroids for about 3 years.

Findings and caveats of the study: High graft-versus-host to host-versus-graft clonal ratios were found in allografts of patients who had graft-donor T cell macrochimerism. Recipient marrow held GvH clones, some first seen in ileum or blood.

Method: immunoSEQ multiplex PCR; TCRdb's copy keeps in-frame clones and lacks some. The sample carries about 19,000 clones, around nine tenths recorded once. The sequence was obtained from a human patient who received an intestinal transplant, so some T cells may come from the graft donor. The specimen was bone marrow, collected approximately 120 days after transplant.

Here the CDR3 DNA reads TGTGCCAGCAGCACCGGGACTGGAGTCTACGAGCAGTACTTC. As protein: CASSTGTGVYEQYF. This chain connects TRBV7-2 to TRBJ2-7, with D tentatively TRBD2 (6 bases). The CDR3 totals 14 residues. V was cut by 5 bases and J by 3 bases, with 14 bases left in between. Germline V gene data show CDR1 as SGHTA and CDR2 as FQGNSA.